This T cell receptor beta chain came from a study of T cells in Graves' hyperthyroidism and ophthalmopathy. Study-wide points: The majority of expanded thyroid clonotypes above 0.001 also appeared in blood.

Newly diagnosed patients aged 18 to 65 had hyperthyroidism of under 2 months' duration. Amplified regions were TCR beta CDR3 sequences from RNA transcripts. TCR CDR3 regions were first amplified by RT-PCR with HTBI primers. Each CDR3 protein gets one entry after TCRdb re-called the multiplex PCR reads with MiXCR. There are 35,000 to 45,000 distinct CDR3 sequences in the sample; 49% occur only once, and 5.5% to 8% lies in the top ten. The germline V gene encodes CDR1 SGHKS and CDR2 YYEKEE (reference sequence). The CDR3 spans 14 residues. V lost 4 bases and J lost 8; bases outside the gene matches: 10. This clonotype has at least ten counts. Antigen: not known.

Sequencing was carried out using blood. This TCR was sampled from a woman aged 45-65 years with Graves' hyperthyroidism that later progressed to Graves' ophthalmopathy. J is TRBJ1-2 and V is TRBV5-5, with 8 bases that match TRBD1. CDR3 sequence reads: CASSRPQGAGGYTF. CDR3 nucleotides: TGTGCCAGCAGCCGTCCCCAGGGGGCGGGGGGCTACACCTTC.